This TCR beta chain was captured in a study of human T cells and chemical hapten exposure. Regarding time point: pre-sensitization, week 0. Described treatment: therapeutic diphenylcyclopropenone sensitization with weekly scalp DPC. Via MiXCR, TCRdb re-called the RACE reads, giving one row per CDR3 protein. Altogether about 80,000 distinct CDR3 sequences are present, around 15% being singletons, with the ten largest covering over 3.5%. This CDR3 is 13 amino acids long. CDR1 and CDR2 from the germline V gene are WNHNN and SYGVQD (reference sequence). The V gene end was trimmed by 5 bases and the J gene end by 7 bases; junction bases not matched to a gene: 4.

V and J are TRBV10-1 and TRBJ2-1; 8 nucleotides agree with TRBD1. This TCR was sampled from a woman in her forties or fifties with alopecia areata. Some clones in this sample may be carry-over from other donors' samples. The specimen was whole blood, collected in connection with sensitization to the hapten diphenylcyclopropenone (DPC). In DNA, the CDR3 is TGCGCCAGCAGTCTACGACAGGGGAATGAGCAGTTCTTC. Its protein product is CASSLRQGNEQFF.